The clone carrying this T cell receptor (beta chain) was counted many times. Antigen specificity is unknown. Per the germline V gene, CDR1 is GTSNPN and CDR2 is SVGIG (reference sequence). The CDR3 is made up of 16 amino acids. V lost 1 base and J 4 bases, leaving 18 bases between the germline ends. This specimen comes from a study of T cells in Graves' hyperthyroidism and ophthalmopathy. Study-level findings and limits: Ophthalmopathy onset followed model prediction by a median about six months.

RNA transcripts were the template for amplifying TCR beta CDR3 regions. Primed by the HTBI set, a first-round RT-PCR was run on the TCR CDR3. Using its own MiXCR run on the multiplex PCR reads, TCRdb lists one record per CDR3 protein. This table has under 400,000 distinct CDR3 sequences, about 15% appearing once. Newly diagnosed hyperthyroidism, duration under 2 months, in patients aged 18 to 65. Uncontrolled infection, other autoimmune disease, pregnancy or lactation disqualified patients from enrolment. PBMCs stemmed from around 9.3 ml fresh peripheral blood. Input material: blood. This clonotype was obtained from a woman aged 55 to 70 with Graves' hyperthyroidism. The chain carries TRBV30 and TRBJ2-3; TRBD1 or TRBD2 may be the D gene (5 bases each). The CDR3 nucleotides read TGTGCCTGGAGTGGCGGGTCGGGACGGTTGGCAGATACGCAGTATTTT. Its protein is CAWSGGSGRLADTQYF.